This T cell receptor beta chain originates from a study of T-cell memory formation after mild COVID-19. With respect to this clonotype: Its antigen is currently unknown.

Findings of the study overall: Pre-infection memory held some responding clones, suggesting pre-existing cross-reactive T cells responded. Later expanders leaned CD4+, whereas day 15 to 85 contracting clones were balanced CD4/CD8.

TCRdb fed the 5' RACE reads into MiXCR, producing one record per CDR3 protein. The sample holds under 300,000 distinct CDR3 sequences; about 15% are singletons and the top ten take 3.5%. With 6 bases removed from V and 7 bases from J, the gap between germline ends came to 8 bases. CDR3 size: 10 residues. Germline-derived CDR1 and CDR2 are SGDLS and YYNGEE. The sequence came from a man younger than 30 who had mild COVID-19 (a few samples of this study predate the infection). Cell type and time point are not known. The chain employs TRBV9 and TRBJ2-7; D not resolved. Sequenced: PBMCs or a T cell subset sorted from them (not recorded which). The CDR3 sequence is CASKYWEQYF. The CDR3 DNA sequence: TGTGCCAGCAAGTACTGGGAGCAGTACTTC.